Below, 7 T cell receptor beta chains from the same sample are listed, as sequenced in a study of blood T cell repertoires in COVID-19. Only in-frame clones appear in the TCRdb table, and some are missing; sequencing was by immunoSEQ multiplex PCR. The repertoire holds around 250,000 clones, with about nine tenths as singletons. Sequenced input: peripheral blood. Source of these receptors: a woman aged 40 to 50 who had recovered from COVID-19.

The chain uses TRBV30 and TRBJ2-7; D might be TRBD2 (6 bases). Trimming cost V 5 bases and J 0 bases, with 14 bases left between them. The CDR3 sequence is 14 residues long. Germline V gene sequence: CDR1 GTSNPN, CDR2 SVGIG (reference sequence). The CDR3 DNA sequence: TGTGCCTGGGGCCGGGACTTCCTCTCCTACGAGCAGTACTTC. It encodes CAWGRDFLSYEQYF.

This chain uses TRBV11-3 with TRBJ2-2; 10 bases are a match to TRBD2. The CDR3 covers 17 residues. With 7 bases clipped from V and 0 bases from J, the junction kept 8 bases outside the gene matches. Germline CDR1 is SGHNT and CDR2 is YENEEA. The DNA of the CDR3 is TGTGCCAGCAAGGGACCTAGCGGGAGATCGAACACCGGGGAGCTGTTTTTT. Translating gives CASKGPSGRSNTGELFF.

This chain connects TRBV2 to TRBJ2-3; 8 positions agree with TRBD1. Looked up from germline, CDR1 is SNHLY and CDR2 is FYNNEI. Losses at the gene ends were 6 bases for V and 4 bases for J; bases not matched to a gene: 6. The CDR3 is 14 amino acids. CDR3 sequence reads: CASRDRDLPDTQYF. The CDR3 nucleotides are TGTGCCAGCAGGGACAGGGATCTCCCAGATACGCAGTATTTT.

This chain uses TRBV7-2 with TRBJ2-3; 7 nucleotides match TRBD2. V was clipped by 1 base and J by 2 bases; unmatched bases: 6. CDR1 is SGHTA, CDR2 FQGNSA, per germline. This CDR3 spans 16 amino acids. The CDR3 protein is CASSLGLAENTDTQYF. CDR3 DNA: TGTGCCAGCAGCTTAGGGCTAGCGGAGAACACAGATACGCAGTATTTT.

The chain recombines TRBV12-3 or TRBV12-4 with TRBJ2-1; D may be TRBD1 (6 bases). The length of the CDR3 is 11 residues. V was trimmed by 5 bases and J by 10 bases, leaving 9 bases between them. CDR3 in DNA: TGTGCCAGCAGTCTACAGGGCGAGCAGTTCTTC. Translating gives CASSLQGEQFF.

This chain joins TRBV19 and TRBJ2-2; 8 positions agree with TRBD1. The germline CDR1 and CDR2 sequences are LNHDA and SQIVND (reference sequence). The V gene end was trimmed by 1 base and the J gene end by 3 bases; junction bases not matched to a gene: 4. The CDR3 has 16 amino acids. CDR3 protein: CASSIGQGLDTGELFF. CDR3 nucleotides: TGTGCCAGTAGTATAGGACAGGGGCTAGACACCGGGGAGCTGTTTTTT.

This rearrangement joins TRBV24-1 to TRBJ2-2; D might be TRBD2 (5 bases). The germline V gene encodes CDR1 KGHDR and CDR2 SFDVKD. The CDR3 runs 18 residues. V was shortened by 3 bases and J by 1 base, with 17 bases between the two germline ends. For the CDR3, the DNA is TGTGCCACCAGTGATCAACTAGAGCCCCCCCTGAACACCGGGGAGCTGTTTTTT. It yields the protein CATSDQLEPPLNTGELFF.